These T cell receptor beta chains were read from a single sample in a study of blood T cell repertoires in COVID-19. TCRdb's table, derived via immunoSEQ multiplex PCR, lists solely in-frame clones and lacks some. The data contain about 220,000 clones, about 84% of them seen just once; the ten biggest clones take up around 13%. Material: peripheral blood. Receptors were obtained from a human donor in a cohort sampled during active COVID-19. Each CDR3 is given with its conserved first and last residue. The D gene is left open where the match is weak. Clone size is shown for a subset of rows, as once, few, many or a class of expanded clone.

cdr3_aa: CASSPLQGGSGTEAFF; cdr3_nt: TGTGCCAGCAGCCCCTTACAGGGTGGGTCCGGCACTGAAGCTTTCTTT; d_call: .; j_call: TRBJ1-1; clone_size: .; v_call: TRBV9
cdr3_aa: CASSEKGVYLYEQYF; cdr3_nt: TGTGCCAGCAGTGAGAAGGGGGTCTACCTCTACGAGCAGTACTTC; d_call: .; j_call: TRBJ2-7; clone_size: .; v_call: TRBV3-1/TRBV3-2
cdr3_aa: CASGLNNSPLHF; cdr3_nt: TGTGCTAGTGGTCTAAATAATTCACCCCTCCACTTT; d_call: .; j_call: TRBJ1-6; clone_size: few; v_call: TRBV12-5
cdr3_aa: CATSDSQYPKNIQYF; cdr3_nt: TGTGCCACCAGTGATTCCCAGTATCCCAAAAACATTCAGTACTTC; d_call: .; j_call: TRBJ2-4; clone_size: .; v_call: TRBV24-1
cdr3_aa: CASSRQGTAGDNEQFF; cdr3_nt: TGTGCCAGCAGTAGACAGGGAACAGCGGGGGACAATGAGCAGTTCTTC; d_call: .; j_call: TRBJ2-1; clone_size: once; v_call: TRBV6-6
cdr3_aa: CASRAAGARSEKLFF; cdr3_nt: TGTGCCAGCAGGGCGGCGGGGGCACGGAGTGAAAAACTGTTTTTT; d_call: .; j_call: TRBJ1-4; clone_size: .; v_call: TRBV7-9
cdr3_aa: CASGSTGVNSPLHF; cdr3_nt: TGTGCCAGCGGATCGACAGGGGTGAATTCACCCCTCCACTTT; d_call: TRBD1; j_call: TRBJ1-6; clone_size: .; v_call: TRBV28
cdr3_aa: CASSLARVSNQPQHF; cdr3_nt: TGTGCCAGCAGCTTAGCCAGGGTATCAAATCAGCCCCAGCATTTT; d_call: .; j_call: TRBJ1-5; clone_size: .; v_call: TRBV7-8
cdr3_aa: CAWSATGDQPQHF; cdr3_nt: TGTGCCTGGAGTGCTACAGGCGATCAGCCCCAGCATTTT; d_call: .; j_call: TRBJ1-5; clone_size: .; v_call: TRBV30
cdr3_aa: CASSVPGPAGGVQETQYF; cdr3_nt: TGTGCCAGCAGTGTACCCGGCCCAGCGGGAGGGGTCCAAGAGACCCAGTACTTC; d_call: TRBD2; j_call: TRBJ2-5; clone_size: .; v_call: TRBV25-1
cdr3_aa: CATPVGRGQNTGELFF; cdr3_nt: TGTGCCACCCCGGTGGGGAGGGGACAGAACACCGGGGAGCTGTTTTTT; d_call: .; j_call: TRBJ2-2; clone_size: .; v_call: TRBV19
cdr3_aa: CASSQDPLAYSGNTIYF; cdr3_nt: TGTGCCAGCAGCCAAGATCCCCTAGCTTACTCTGGAAACACCATATATTTT; d_call: .; j_call: TRBJ1-3; clone_size: .; v_call: TRBV3-1/TRBV3-2
cdr3_aa: CASSSTRIRGSSGNTIYF; cdr3_nt: TGTGCCAGCAGCTCGACCAGGATCAGGGGAAGCTCTGGAAACACCATATATTTT; d_call: .; j_call: TRBJ1-3; clone_size: .; v_call: TRBV7-8
cdr3_aa: CASSQDGTGEGSPLHF; cdr3_nt: TGCGCCAGCAGCCAAGATGGGACAGGGGAAGGTTCACCCCTCCACTTT; d_call: TRBD1; j_call: TRBJ1-6; clone_size: .; v_call: TRBV4-1
cdr3_aa: CASSLGLAGGDTQYF; cdr3_nt: TGTGCCAGCAGCTTAGGACTAGCGGGAGGGGATACGCAGTATTTT; d_call: TRBD2; j_call: TRBJ2-3; clone_size: .; v_call: TRBV7-2
cdr3_aa: CASCSPQGGQETQYF; cdr3_nt: TGTGCCAGCTGCTCTCCACAGGGAGGGCAAGAGACCCAGTACTTC; d_call: .; j_call: TRBJ2-5; clone_size: .; v_call: TRBV5-5
cdr3_aa: CSVRDFRLRSDEQFF; cdr3_nt: TGCAGCGTCCGGGACTTTAGGCTCCGGAGCGATGAGCAGTTCTTC; d_call: .; j_call: TRBJ2-1; clone_size: .; v_call: TRBV29-1
cdr3_aa: CASSLTRGNTEAFF; cdr3_nt: TGTGCCAGCAGCCTCACCAGGGGAAACACTGAAGCTTTCTTT; d_call: .; j_call: TRBJ1-1; clone_size: .; v_call: TRBV14
cdr3_aa: CASSLTGLNYGYTF; cdr3_nt: TGTGCCAGCAGCTTGACAGGACTTAACTATGGCTACACCTTC; d_call: .; j_call: TRBJ1-2; clone_size: many; v_call: TRBV2
cdr3_aa: CASSIDPKPPYNEQFF; cdr3_nt: TGTGCCAGTAGTATAGATCCGAAGCCCCCCTACAATGAGCAGTTCTTC; d_call: .; j_call: TRBJ2-1; clone_size: .; v_call: TRBV19
cdr3_aa: CASSTWRTDTQYF; cdr3_nt: TGTGCCAGCAGCACCTGGCGCACAGATACGCAGTATTTT; d_call: .; j_call: TRBJ2-3; clone_size: .; v_call: TRBV12-3/TRBV12-4
cdr3_aa: CASSSGGDTEAFF; cdr3_nt: TGTGCCAGCTCATCAGGGGGAGACACTGAAGCTTTCTTT; d_call: TRBD1; j_call: TRBJ1-1; clone_size: once; v_call: TRBV18
cdr3_aa: CASSQGGGPRGYTF; cdr3_nt: TGCGCCAGCAGCCAAGGCGGGGGGCCTAGGGGCTACACCTTC; d_call: .; j_call: TRBJ1-2; clone_size: .; v_call: TRBV4-3
cdr3_aa: CASSRGTGGFDEQYF; cdr3_nt: TGTGCCAGCAGCCGCGGGACAGGGGGTTTCGACGAGCAGTACTTC; d_call: TRBD1; j_call: TRBJ2-7; clone_size: .; v_call: TRBV27
cdr3_aa: CASILGAGGDSNTGELFF; cdr3_nt: TGTGCCAGTATCCTCGGGGCGGGAGGGGATTCGAACACCGGGGAGCTGTTTTTT; d_call: TRBD2; j_call: TRBJ2-2; clone_size: .; v_call: TRBV19
cdr3_aa: CASSLWGQYQETQYF; cdr3_nt: TGTGCCAGCAGCTTATGGGGACAGTACCAAGAGACCCAGTACTTC; d_call: TRBD1; j_call: TRBJ2-5; clone_size: .; v_call: TRBV7-2
cdr3_aa: CASSPGQGISYEQYF; cdr3_nt: TGTGCCAGCAGCCCAGGACAGGGAATCTCCTACGAGCAGTACTTC; d_call: TRBD1; j_call: TRBJ2-7; clone_size: .; v_call: TRBV11-1
cdr3_aa: CAWSVKRETGELFF; cdr3_nt: TGTGCCTGGAGTGTAAAACGGGAGACCGGGGAGCTGTTTTTT; d_call: .; j_call: TRBJ2-2; clone_size: .; v_call: TRBV30
cdr3_aa: CASSLTSGGRSSYEQYF; cdr3_nt: TGCGCCAGCAGCTTGACTAGCGGGGGCCGAAGCTCCTACGAGCAGTACTTC; d_call: TRBD2; j_call: TRBJ2-7; clone_size: .; v_call: TRBV5-1
cdr3_aa: CASSRSGSGRTSSYNEQFF; cdr3_nt: TGCGCCAGCAGCCGCTCGGGTAGCGGGAGGACGAGCTCCTACAATGAGCAGTTCTTC; d_call: TRBD2; j_call: TRBJ2-1; clone_size: .; v_call: TRBV4-1
cdr3_aa: CASRLAGGSYNEQFF; cdr3_nt: TGTGCCAGCAGGCTAGCGGGAGGCTCCTACAATGAGCAGTTCTTC; d_call: TRBD2; j_call: TRBJ2-1; clone_size: .; v_call: TRBV28
cdr3_aa: CASSDGQGRLNTEAFF; cdr3_nt: TGTGCCAGCAGCGATGGGCAGGGCAGACTGAACACTGAAGCTTTCTTT; d_call: .; j_call: TRBJ1-1; clone_size: .; v_call: TRBV7-8
cdr3_aa: CASSLQDSYTEAFF; cdr3_nt: TGCGCCAGCAGCTTGCAGGACAGCTACACTGAAGCTTTCTTT; d_call: .; j_call: TRBJ1-1; clone_size: .; v_call: TRBV5-1
cdr3_aa: CASMGQIYGYTF; cdr3_nt: TGCGCCAGCATGGGACAGATCTATGGCTACACCTTC; d_call: TRBD1; j_call: TRBJ1-2; clone_size: .; v_call: TRBV10-1
cdr3_aa: CASSRGTVKGFF; cdr3_nt: TGTGCCAGCAGCCGCGGGACAGTAAAAGGGTTCTTC; d_call: .; j_call: TRBJ2-1; clone_size: .; v_call: TRBV7-9
cdr3_aa: CASSHPGTSGVAQYF; cdr3_nt: TGTGCCAGCAGCCACCCCGGGACTAGCGGGGTAGCGCAGTATTTT; d_call: TRBD2; j_call: TRBJ2-3; clone_size: .; v_call: TRBV3-1/TRBV3-2
cdr3_aa: CASSQVQETQYF; cdr3_nt: TGTGCCAGCAGCCAAGTACAGGAGACCCAGTACTTC; d_call: .; j_call: TRBJ2-5; clone_size: .; v_call: TRBV3-1/TRBV3-2
cdr3_aa: CATSDFTSGSTDTQYF; cdr3_nt: TGTGCCACCAGTGACTTTACTAGCGGGAGCACAGATACGCAGTATTTT; d_call: TRBD2; j_call: TRBJ2-3; clone_size: .; v_call: TRBV24-1
cdr3_aa: CASSESTGGGTDTQYF; cdr3_nt: TGCGCCAGCAGTGAGTCTACGGGAGGGGGCACAGATACGCAGTATTTT; d_call: TRBD2; j_call: TRBJ2-3; clone_size: .; v_call: TRBV10-2
cdr3_aa: CASPRCPRDYPAYEQYF; cdr3_nt: TGTGCCAGCCCCCGCTGTCCCCGGGACTACCCTGCCTACGAGCAGTACTTC; d_call: TRBD2; j_call: TRBJ2-7; clone_size: .; v_call: TRBV18
cdr3_aa: CASARQGFADTQYF; cdr3_nt: TGTGCCAGCGCCCGACAGGGTTTTGCAGATACGCAGTATTTT; d_call: TRBD1; j_call: TRBJ2-3; clone_size: .; v_call: TRBV28
cdr3_aa: CSVEAQGSYEQYF; cdr3_nt: TGCAGCGTTGAAGCACAGGGATCCTACGAGCAGTACTTC; d_call: .; j_call: TRBJ2-7; clone_size: .; v_call: TRBV29-1
cdr3_aa: CASSQVAGFYTEAFF; cdr3_nt: TGTGCCAGCAGCCAAGTAGCGGGTTTTTACACTGAAGCTTTCTTT; d_call: .; j_call: TRBJ1-1; clone_size: few; v_call: TRBV3-1/TRBV3-2
cdr3_aa: CASSPGQGANIQYF; cdr3_nt: TGTGCCAGCAGCCCTGGACAGGGGGCCAACATTCAGTACTTC; d_call: TRBD1; j_call: TRBJ2-4; clone_size: .; v_call: TRBV7-2
cdr3_aa: CASSSRGYGYTF; cdr3_nt: TGTGCCAGCAGCTCCCGCGGCTATGGCTACACCTTC; d_call: .; j_call: TRBJ1-2; clone_size: once; v_call: TRBV7-9
cdr3_aa: CASYPGRRGSFLSAGELFF; cdr3_nt: TGTGCCAGCTACCCTGGGAGGCGGGGTTCGTTTTTGTCCGCCGGGGAGCTGTTTTTT; d_call: .; j_call: TRBJ2-2; clone_size: .; v_call: TRBV7-9
cdr3_aa: CASSLSVDTQYF; cdr3_nt: TGTGCCAGCAGTTTAAGCGTAGATACGCAGTATTTT; d_call: .; j_call: TRBJ2-3; clone_size: .; v_call: TRBV12-3/TRBV12-4
cdr3_aa: CASSSAGTSVNEQFF; cdr3_nt: TGTGCTAGCAGCTCCGCCGGGACTAGCGTAAATGAGCAGTTCTTC; d_call: TRBD2; j_call: TRBJ2-1; clone_size: .; v_call: TRBV7-7
cdr3_aa: CASSLGPISQLTF; cdr3_nt: TGTGCCAGCAGTTTGGGGCCAATTTCCCAGCTCACCTTC; d_call: .; j_call: TRBJ1-2; clone_size: .; v_call: TRBV28
cdr3_aa: CASSPGQGRRTQYF; cdr3_nt: TGTGCCAGCTCACCGGGACAGGGCAGGAGGACCCAGTACTTC; d_call: TRBD1; j_call: TRBJ2-5; clone_size: .; v_call: TRBV18
cdr3_aa: CASRAQATNEKLFF; cdr3_nt: TGTGCCAGCAGGGCCCAAGCAACTAATGAAAAACTGTTTTTT; d_call: .; j_call: TRBJ1-4; clone_size: .; v_call: TRBV6-5
cdr3_aa: CASSLGTGGGGNEKLFF; cdr3_nt: TGTGCCAGCAGCCTTGGGACAGGGGGCGGGGGAAATGAAAAACTGTTTTTT; d_call: TRBD1; j_call: TRBJ1-4; clone_size: .; v_call: TRBV25-1
cdr3_aa: CASSDRFNSPLHF; cdr3_nt: TGTGCCAGTAGTGACAGGTTTAATTCACCCCTCCACTTT; d_call: .; j_call: TRBJ1-6; clone_size: .; v_call: TRBV19
cdr3_aa: CASSQTSVTQYF; cdr3_nt: TGTGCCAGCAGCCAGACTAGCGTAACGCAGTATTTT; d_call: TRBD2; j_call: TRBJ2-3; clone_size: .; v_call: TRBV3-1/TRBV3-2